The 29 T cell receptor beta chains reported below all come from one sample, sequenced in a study of vaccination and CD4 T cells after COVID-19. The treatment here: approximately nine-day PBMC culture with coronavirus spike peptide pools or control peptides (ViraFEST assay). At the Johns Hopkins FTIC core, DNA taken from cultured CD4+ T cells was sequenced by way of the Oncomine TCR Beta short-read assay. One entry per CDR3 protein results from TCRdb running MiXCR on the PCR reads. This sample carries about 15,000 distinct CDR3 sequences, less than 25% of them seen once, and the ten largest clones take 9% to 15%. These receptors lack a known antigen. This specimen consisted of CD4+ T cells from blood, cultured in vitro, obtained before SARS-CoV-2 vaccination. The receptors were sampled from a human donor who received a COVID-19 vaccine.

This clonotype was seen a handful of times. The chain uses TRBV7-9 and TRBJ1-2, with a tentative D call TRBD1 (6 bases). The CDR3 totals 13 residues. Germline-derived CDR1 and CDR2 are SEHNR and FQNEAQ (reference sequence). Between the trimmed V and J ends, which lost 5 bases and 5 bases, there was a span of 12 bases. The DNA for the CDR3 is TGTGCCAGCAGCCTTACGGACAGTTATGGCTACACCTTC. This gives the protein CASSLTDSYGYTF.

This clonotype was seen more than once but under ten times. The chain has TRBV7-2 and TRBJ1-3; a possible D gene is TRBD1 (5 bases). V shed 3 bases and J shed 4 bases, with 10 bases lying between them. Germline V CDR1 and CDR2: SGHTA, FQGNSA. There are 14 residues in the CDR3. CDR3 loop: CASSLRQRGNTIYF. The CDR3 DNA follows: TGTGCCAGCAGCTTGCGACAGAGAGGAAACACCATATATTTT.

This sequence joins TRBV5-4 and TRBJ1-1, with TRBD1 matching 8 bases. This CDR3 has 14 residues. V was clipped by 0 bases and J by 4 bases; unmatched bases: 2. CDR1 is SGHNT, CDR2 YYREEE, per germline (reference sequence). The CDR3 DNA reads as TGTGCCAGCAGCTTGGACCAGGGGGCCACTGAAGCTTTCTTT. Protein product: CASSLDQGATEAFF.

The chain recombines TRBV5-1 with TRBJ2-5, with 15 bases identical to TRBD2. CDR3 length equals 17 residues. CDR1 and CDR2 (germline): SGHRS, YFSETQ. Losses at the gene ends were 4 bases for V and 0 bases for J; bases not matched to a gene: 4. The CDR3 DNA is TGCGCCAGCAGCCCCGGACTAGCGGGGGGGTACCAAGAGACCCAGTACTTC. This encodes CASSPGLAGGYQETQYF.

The V and J genes are TRBV2 and TRBJ2-7; 10 bases agree with TRBD2. The trim removed 4 bases at V and 4 bases at J, leaving 4 bases unmatched. CDR1 SNHLY and CDR2 FYNNEI come from the germline V gene. The CDR3 is 14 residues long. The chain's CDR3 is CASSVGSGGYEQYF. The CDR3 nucleotides read TGTGCCAGCAGTGTTGGTAGCGGGGGGTACGAGCAGTACTTC.

The J gene is TRBJ2-7, the V gene TRBV10-2; D is undetermined. Trimming removed 8 bases from V and 0 bases from J, with 5 bases in between. Germline loops: CDR1 WSHSY, CDR2 SAAADI. This CDR3 is 11 amino acids long. CDR3 loop: CASSTSYEQYF. The CDR3 DNA reads TGCGCCAGCTCGACCTCCTACGAGCAGTACTTC.

The chain has TRBV7-9 and TRBJ1-3; no definite D call. The CDR3 has 15 amino acids. Per germline, CDR1 SEHNR and CDR2 FQNEAQ (reference sequence). With 6 bases removed from V and 3 bases from J, the gap between germline ends came to 15 bases. Here the CDR3 reads CASRPGAADGNTIYF. The DNA of the CDR3 is TGTGCCAGCAGACCCGGCGCGGCAGATGGAAACACCATATATTTT.

This chain connects TRBV1 to TRBJ2-3; TRBD2 was called by the table and not checked on the DNA. TRBV1 has pseudogene status. This CDR3 region has 19 residues. The CDR3 nucleotides are TGCACCAGCAGACATGGGGGTAAGCGGGGGTTCCCTCGCACAGATACGCAGTATTTT. It specifies CTSRHGGKRGFPRTDTQYF.

This clonotype is labeled medium-sized. The chain carries TRBV7-9 and TRBJ1-2; unclear D gene. Germline V gene sequence: CDR1 SEHNR, CDR2 FQNEAQ (reference sequence). The V end was cut by 5 bases, the J end by 0 bases, with 10 bases between. The CDR3 extends over 14 amino acids. The CDR3 spells CASSLVGPNYGYTF. CDR3 nucleotides: TGTGCCAGCAGCCTGGTAGGGCCTAACTATGGCTACACCTTC.

This clonotype was counted between two and nine times. This sequence joins TRBV20-1 and TRBJ1-1, with D unresolved. The CDR3 is 15 amino acids. Germline loops: CDR1 DFQATT, CDR2 SNEGSKA (reference sequence). With 1 base removed from V and 4 bases from J, the gap between germline ends came to 16 bases. In DNA form, the CDR3 reads TGCAGTGCTAGAGTCGCGTCGGGCCCGCGCACTGAAGCTTTCTTT. It is translated as CSARVASGPRTEAFF.

This clonotype occurred a few times. The chain combines TRBV19 with TRBJ1-6, with TRBD1 matching over 12 bases. CDR3 length: 15 amino acids. V was clipped by 5 bases and J by 8 bases; unmatched bases: 4. Germline assignment: CDR1 LNHDA and CDR2 SQIVND (reference sequence). CDR3 bases: TGTGCCAGTAGTGGGACAGGGGGCGTGGATTCACCCCTCCACTTT. Translating gives CASSGTGGVDSPLHF.

The J gene is TRBJ1-2, the V gene TRBV30, with unresolved D. The germline V gene encodes CDR1 GTSNPN and CDR2 SVGIG (reference sequence). This CDR3 is built from 13 residues. Trimming removed 4 bases from V and 9 bases from J, with 18 bases in between. The CDR3 spells CAWNTNGLGSYTF. The DNA for the CDR3 is TGTGCCTGGAATACCAATGGGCTTGGGAGCTACACCTTC.

This clonotype was recorded once. V and J are TRBV12-3 or TRBV12-4 and TRBJ2-7, with D perhaps TRBD2 (6 bases). V was cut by 3 bases and J by 3 bases, with 9 bases left in between. CDR3 length equals 13 residues. The CDR3 DNA reads TGTGCCAGCAGTTTGGGACTCCGCTACGAGCAGTACTTC. This gives the protein CASSLGLRYEQYF.

A word on this clonotype: A much larger clone sits a single nucleotide away, making a read error possible. The rearrangement links TRBV24-1 to TRBJ2-6; 7 nucleotides match TRBD1. V lost 4 bases to trimming and J lost 3 bases; unmatched junction nucleotides: 8. The V gene's germline CDR1 is KGHDR and CDR2 SFDVKD. This CDR3 has 17 residues. CDR3 sequence: CATSDPGTDCGANVLTF. The CDR3 coding sequence is TGTGCCACCAGTGACCCCGGGACAGACTGTGGGGCCAACGTCCTGACTTTC.

The chain is built from TRBV21-1 and TRBJ1-5. TRBV21-1 is listed as a pseudogene. There are 13 residues in the CDR3. The CDR3 DNA reads TGTGCCAGCAGCAAAGGTAGCAATCAGCCCCAGCATTTT. Translated: CASSKGSNQPQHF.

This clonotype is judged medium-sized. The V gene is TRBV30, the J gene TRBJ1-6, with TRBD1 matching over 8 bases. The junction had 11 bases not matched to a gene; V was cut back by 3 bases and J by 10 bases. This CDR3 comprises 15 residues. Germline V CDR1 and CDR2: GTSNPN, SVGIG (reference sequence). The CDR3 sequence: CAWSRPDREFSPLHF. In DNA, the CDR3 is TGTGCCTGGAGCCGACCGGACAGGGAATTCTCACCCCTCCACTTT. Full variable domain (remainder filled in from reference TRBV30 and TRBJ1-6): SQTIHQWPATLVQPVGSPLSLECTVEGTSNPNLYWYRQAAGRGLQLLFYSVGIGQISSEVPQNLSASRPQDRQFILSSKKLLLSDSGFYLCAWSRPDREFSPLHFGNGTRLTVT.

The V and J genes are TRBV6-1 and TRBJ1-6; D ambiguous. The CDR3 consists of 15 residues. The ends were cut back, 6 bases at V and 0 bases at J, with 9 bases in the middle. In germline, CDR1 is MNHNS, CDR2 SASEGT. This chain's CDR3 is CASSRGGSYNSPLHF. The CDR3 nucleotides read TGTGCCAGCAGCCGTGGAGGCTCCTATAATTCACCCCTCCACTTT.

The rearrangement uses TRBV19 and TRBJ1-2; D is possibly TRBD1 (6 bases). V lost 1 base and J 0 bases, leaving 15 bases between the germline ends. The germline V gene encodes CDR1 LNHDA and CDR2 SQIVND (reference sequence). There are 17 residues in the CDR3. CDR3 in amino acids: CASSIVGTSTANYGYTF. In DNA form, the CDR3 reads TGTGCCAGTAGTATAGTGGGGACAAGCACAGCTAACTATGGCTACACCTTC. The full variable domain, rest sourced from reference TRBV19 and TRBJ1-2, is DGGITQSPKYLFRKEGQNVTLSCEQNLNHDAMYWYRQDPGQGLRLIYYSQIVNDFQKGDIAEGYSVSREKKESFPLTVTSAQKNPTAFYLCASSIVGTSTANYGYTFGSGTRLTVV.

Notes on this clonotype: Since a much larger clone is just one base distant, this may be a read error. The rearrangement uses TRBV20-1 and TRBJ1-5, with D unresolved. CDR1 is DFQATT, CDR2 SNEGSKA, per germline (reference sequence). The CDR3 is 14 amino acids. CDR3 in amino acids: CSARVGASNQPRHF. In DNA form, the CDR3 reads TGCAGTGCTAGAGTAGGCGCTAGCAATCAGCCCCGGCATTTT.

The chain couples TRBV12-3 or TRBV12-4 to TRBJ2-5, with 11 positions matching TRBD1. V trimming: 8 bases; J trimming: 5 bases; junction bases outside the gene matches: 7. This CDR3 contains 14 residues. Here the CDR3 DNA reads TGTGCCAGCCGTAGGACAGGGGGCGACGAGACCCAGTACTTC. Translation: CASRRTGGDETQYF.

The chain employs TRBV20-1 and TRBJ1-3; 8 nucleotides agree with TRBD1. J lost 2 bases, V lost 0 bases, and 9 bases had no gene match. Germline CDR1 and CDR2: DFQATT and SNEGSKA (reference sequence). The CDR3 contains 17 residues. The CDR3 nucleotides are TGCAGTGCTAGAGACCCAACCGGACAGGGAACTGGAAACACCATATATTTT. Protein product: CSARDPTGQGTGNTIYF.

The table lists this clonotype with a few counts. The chain uses TRBV20-1 and TRBJ2-2, with D perhaps being TRBD1 or TRBD2 (7 bases each). Between the trimmed V and J ends, which lost 5 bases and 7 bases, there was a span of 17 bases. Germline values: CDR1 DFQATT, CDR2 SNEGSKA (reference sequence). This CDR3 has 14 amino acids. CDR3 sequence: CSALQGGQGGELFF. In DNA, the CDR3 is TGCAGTGCTCTCCAGGGGGGGCAGGGCGGGGAGCTGTTTTTT.

This clonotype was picked up a small number of times. The chain is built from TRBV5-1 and TRBJ1-1; 9 nucleotides match TRBD1. From germline, CDR1 is SGHRS and CDR2 YFSETQ. This CDR3 contains 16 residues. V trimming: 0 bases; J trimming: 0 bases; junction bases outside the gene matches: 3. The CDR3 sequence: CASSLGQGVMNTEAFF. The CDR3 bases are TGCGCCAGCAGCTTGGGACAGGGGGTGATGAACACTGAAGCTTTCTTT.

The chain links TRBV24-1 to TRBJ2-1; 8 bases agree with TRBD2. Trimming took 4 bases from V and 6 from J; bases not matched to a gene: 7. Looked up from germline, CDR1 is KGHDR and CDR2 is SFDVKD. The CDR3 sequence is 15 residues long. The DNA of the CDR3 is TGTGCCACCAGTGAAGCGGGGGTCTCCACCAATGAGCAGTTCTTC. This encodes CATSEAGVSTNEQFF.

In this sample, this clonotype turned up a few times. The chain carries TRBV21-1 and TRBJ1-2; TRBD1, as called in the table, went unchecked against the DNA. TRBV21-1 is described as a pseudogene. CDR3 length: 14 residues. CDR3 nucleotides: TGTGCCAGCAGCAGACCGGACAGGATCTATGGCTACACCTTC. Translated: CASSRPDRIYGYTF.

This clonotype was detected a few times. The genes are TRBV12-3 or TRBV12-4 and TRBJ2-3, with 8 bases identical to TRBD2. This CDR3 contains 15 residues. V dropped 5 bases and J dropped 0; count of bases not matched to a gene: 4. The CDR3 bases are TGTGCCAGCAGTCCCAGCGGGGGTAGCACAGATACGCAGTATTTT. Translation gives CASSPSGGSTDTQYF.

CDR3 coding DNA: TGCAGTGCTAGAGAGGGGCCAGGGGGAAGGTCCGGGGAGCTGTTTTTT. It translates to CSAREGPGGRSGELFF. The J gene is TRBJ2-2, the V gene TRBV20-1, with TRBD1 matching over 7 bases. CDR1 and CDR2 (germline): DFQATT, SNEGSKA (reference sequence). V lost 0 bases to trimming and J lost 6 bases; unmatched junction nucleotides: 10. CDR3 size: 16 residues.

The chain is built from TRBV6-1 and TRBJ2-7, with a weak D call TRBD2 (5 bases). CDR1 MNHNS and CDR2 SASEGT come from the germline V gene. This CDR3 has 12 amino acids. V was trimmed by 9 bases and J by 0 bases, leaving 9 bases between them. CDR3 bases: TGTGCCAGTCGGGATCCCTCCTACGAGCAGTACTTC. It translates to CASRDPSYEQYF.

This chain joins TRBV2 and TRBJ1-2; D is unresolved. Germline lookup yields CDR1 SNHLY and CDR2 FYNNEI. There are 14 residues in the CDR3. V was trimmed by 6 bases and J by 8 bases, leaving 19 bases between them. The CDR3 region is CASRPQVVLGGYTF. The CDR3 region has the DNA TGTGCCAGCAGACCCCAAGTCGTGCTGGGGGGCTACACCTTC.